This TCR beta chain originates from a study of Graves' ophthalmopathy and Graves' hyperthyroidism (dated by TCRdb to the late 2010s). At the level of the whole study: Peripheral blood was collected at initial diagnosis, prior to any treatment. In more than five hyperthyroidism patients, the T-cell repertoires found in thyroid tissue were compared with those found in blood. TCR beta repertoire signatures were used to distinguish Graves' ophthalmopathy from Graves' hyperthyroidism and to predict progression to ophthalmopathy. Following sample collection, hyperthyroidism patients were given methimazole at a starting dose of 30 mg daily, and ophthalmopathy patients were given high-dose intravenous methylprednisolone. A discovery set of 90 to 100 patients (43 ophthalmopathy, around 57 stable hyperthyroidism) was enrolled to explore V-J signatures distinguishing ophthalmopathy from hyperthyroidism. An independent validation cohort was composed of 18 to 20 hyperthyroidism patients and around 16 patients who later progressed from hyperthyroidism to ophthalmopathy. In total, 135 blood samples were TCR-sequenced: 43 ophthalmopathy, under 85 hyperthyroidism and some 17 hyperthyroidism-to-ophthalmopathy patients.

TCR beta CDR3 regions were amplified from RNA transcripts for repertoire sequencing. HTBI primers and the Qiagen OneStep RT-PCR kit were used in a first-round RT-PCR, which was followed by a second-round multiplex PCR, size selection and purification. Sequencing of the libraries was carried out on an Illumina HiSeq2000 in paired-end mode with 100 bp reads. In the original analysis: SOAPnuke was used to process the reads, removing any read that contained adapters or uncalled bases, had a mean Phred below 15, or lacked an exact match to the constant primer or identifier. High-quality paired reads were merged with COPE v1.2.5. Clonotypes were defined as unique nucleotide sequences and were aligned to IMGT TRB V, D and J references using MiTCR v1.1. Only V-J combinations with frequency above 0.0001 were analysed, covering about 99% of repertoires. A TCR clonal expansion and chaos score per V-J combination was defined as the ratio of F50 clonal expansion to chaos observed in the TCRdist matrix. Welch's t-statistics and random forest were used to reduce features to 13 V-J combinations, which were fed into a naive Bayes classifier. The Morisita-Horn index was used to measure how similar the thyroid and blood repertoires were. Clones were called with MiXCR by TCRdb after fastp trimmed the public reads at Q25, and only in-frame beta chains were retained. Rows with a matching CDR3 protein are joined into one entry that keeps the most common DNA and genes. The V and J calls come from TCRdb's annotation, not from the publication. The sample yields about 640,000 distinct CDR3 sequences; about 38% were counted once. The ten biggest clones cover more than 2.5% of the sample.

The research as a whole found: In validation, the model predicted ophthalmopathy progression with about 71% sensitivity and 72.22% specificity; eleven to twelve predicted patients were CT-confirmed with GO in a median of approximately 6.5 months. In cross-validation, the 13-signature model distinguished ophthalmopathy from stable hyperthyroidism with approximately 90% sensitivity and around 84% specificity, while in the test set the corresponding values were about 80% and 75%. Among expanded thyroid clonotypes with frequency above 0.001, most also showed up in blood, which suggests that blood repertoires may reflect the thyroid immune response. No statistical method was used to set the sample size in advance, and the investigators knew which group each participant was assigned to.

In regard to this clonotype: What this receptor recognizes is not known. Base quality data are lacking; no much larger clone is found one base away.

V has 1 base trimmed and J has 5 bases trimmed; junction bases matching no gene number 11. CDR3 length: 18 amino acids, cysteine to phenylalanine. CDR3 DNA only is kept here, 54 bases in frame from base 1. The ophthalmopathy patients had moderately to severely active disease, with a Clinical Activity Score of 3 or higher, a NOSPECS grade of 4 or higher, and a disease duration of less than 3 months. Patients were excluded if they had other autoimmune diseases, uncontrolled infections, pregnancy or lactation. Diagnosis was based on clinical symptoms, serum thyroxine, TRAb, thyroid ultrasound and orbital computed tomography. PBMCs were isolated from more than 9 ml of fresh peripheral blood by Ficoll-Paque density gradient centrifugation. Trizol reagent was used to extract the total RNA, and its quality was then checked on an Agilent 2100 Bioanalyzer.

The source of this sequence is an adult man with Graves' ophthalmopathy. The chain is encoded by TRBV12-3 or TRBV12-4 joined to TRBJ2-5; 12 middle bases align to TRBD2. Sequencing was done on a sample of peripheral blood. The CDR3 protein: CASSLEGPSGGALETQYF. The base sequence is TGTGCCAGCAGTTTAGAGGGGCCTAGCGGGGGGGCCTTGGAGACCCAGTACTTC.